These T cell receptor beta chains were read from a single sample in a study of spatial heterogeneity in lung cancer. TCRdb ran MiXCR on the 5' RACE reads and lists one entry per CDR3 protein. The sample includes about 5,700 distinct CDR3 sequences, under 15% seen only once; the top ten take 15% to 20%. The specimen was normal lung tissue next to the tumor, collected at surgery. These receptors all come from a male donor with early-stage non-small cell lung cancer. Each CDR3 is given with its conserved first and last residue. The D gene is left open where the match is weak. Part of the rows lack a size; the others show once, few, many or a class for expanded clones.

V gene	clone size	J gene	D gene	CDR3 DNA	CDR3 protein
TRBV15	medium-sized	TRBJ1-1	TRBD1	TGTGCCACCAGCAGCGTCTGGGACAGAGGGGAGGCTTTCTTT	CATSSVWDRGEAFF
TRBV20-1	medium-sized	TRBJ1-1	TRBD1	TGCAGTGCTAGAACGACAGGGGTGAAGACTGAAGCTTTCTTT	CSARTTGVKTEAFF
TRBV3-1	many	TRBJ2-5	TRBD2	TGTGCCAGCAGCCAACTAGCGGGAGGGGCAGAGACCCAGTACTTC	CASSQLAGGAETQYF
TRBV5-1	.	TRBJ1-1	.	TGCGCCAGCAGCTTGGTTCGGGGGCGCAACACTGAAGCTTTCTTT	CASSLVRGRNTEAFF
TRBV12-3/TRBV12-4	medium-sized	TRBJ2-7	TRBD1	TGTGCCAGCAGTGGCCGGCAGATGGACAGGGGGTATGACGAGCAGTACTTC	CASSGRQMDRGYDEQYF
TRBV20-1	medium-sized	TRBJ1-1	TRBD1	TGCAGTGCTAGACGGACAGGGGTCACTGAAGCTTTCTTT	CSARRTGVTEAFF
TRBV11-2	many	TRBJ2-3	TRBD1	TGTGCCAGCAGCCAGGGACAGTTCACAGATACGCAGTATTTT	CASSQGQFTDTQYF
TRBV18	medium-sized	TRBJ2-1	TRBD2	TGTGCCAGCTCACCGGATAGCGGGAGCTATGAGCAGTTCTTC	CASSPDSGSYEQFF
TRBV7-3	medium-sized	TRBJ2-3	TRBD1	TGTGCCAGCAGCCGCGGGACAGGGGGCATGTATACGCAGTATTTT	CASSRGTGGMYTQYF
TRBV29-1	many	TRBJ2-3	.	TGCAGCGTTGAGGGATCGGACGGAGTTAGCACAGATACGCAGTATTTT	CSVEGSDGVSTDTQYF
TRBV7-9	medium-sized	TRBJ2-1	.	TGTGCCAGCAGCTTAATGCTAGCCTACAATGAGCAGTTCTTC	CASSLMLAYNEQFF
TRBV12-3/TRBV12-4	.	TRBJ2-5	.	TGTGCCAGCAGCCAAACCCGCGGGGAAAGGGGAGAGACCCAGTACTTC	CASSQTRGERGETQYF
TRBV27	many	TRBJ1-1	TRBD1	TGTGCCAGCAGACTGACAGGGGACTTAGAAGCTTTCTTT	CASRLTGDLEAFF
TRBV3-1	.	TRBJ2-3	.	TGTGCCAGCAGCCCCCGACAGAGCACAGATACGCAGTATTTT	CASSPRQSTDTQYF
TRBV7-2	many	TRBJ2-2	.	TGTGCCAGCAGCGCAGTCCAAGGCTTGAGGGAGCTGTTTTTT	CASSAVQGLRELFF
TRBV7-2	many	TRBJ2-5	.	TGTGCCAGCAGCTTATCTGGATACCAAGAGACCCAGTACTTC	CASSLSGYQETQYF
TRBV6-6	.	TRBJ2-7	TRBD2	TGTGCCAGCAGGACCCCCTCTAGCGGGAGAAGTTCCTACGAGCAGTACTTC	CASRTPSSGRSSYEQYF
TRBV29-1	medium-sized	TRBJ1-5	TRBD1	TGCAGCGTTATAACCGGGACAGGGGGCAATCAGCCCCAGCATTTT	CSVITGTGGNQPQHF
TRBV13	.	TRBJ2-2	.	TGTGCCAGCAGCTTCAGGGACACCGGGGAGCTGTTTTTT	CASSFRDTGELFF
TRBV20-1	medium-sized	TRBJ2-2	TRBD1	TGCAGTGCCATTTCACAGGGGGTCACCGGGGAGCTGTTTTTT	CSAISQGVTGELFF
TRBV27	medium-sized	TRBJ2-1	TRBD2	TGTGCCAGCAGTTCGGGACTAGCGGGAGTTGAGCAGTTCTTC	CASSSGLAGVEQFF
TRBV29-1	many	TRBJ2-1	TRBD1	TGCAGCGTTACCCGGGACAGGGCCTACAATGAGCAGTTCTTC	CSVTRDRAYNEQFF
TRBV7-6	few	TRBJ2-7	.	TGTGCCAGCAGCGCGGGTCCTAACTACGAGCAGTACTTC	CASSAGPNYEQYF